A single sample gave rise to the 22 T cell receptor beta chains below, sequenced in a study of cytomegalovirus exposure and HLA in healthy donors. The PCR made use of 60 Vbeta and 13 Jbeta primers. TCRdb's table, derived via immunoSEQ multiplex PCR, lists solely in-frame clones and lacks some. The sample shows 110,000 or so clones, roughly 8.6% of them seen only once. The sequenced sample was PBMCs. All receptors derive from a woman aged 40-49 years in good health and CMV-seropositive.

V is TRBV11-1 and J is TRBJ2-7; D might be TRBD1 (6 bases). Germline-derived CDR1 and CDR2 are SGHAT and FQDESV (reference sequence). CDR3 length: 15 residues. V dropped 6 bases and J dropped 3 bases, with 18 bases sitting between them. The CDR3 nucleotides read TGTGCCAGCAGGAAGGGGCAGGGGAATATCTACGAGCAGTACTTC. It encodes CASRKGQGNIYEQYF.

This clone came up a few times. The chain links TRBV7-9 to TRBJ1-5, with 7 bases fitting TRBD1. The germline CDR1 and CDR2 sequences are SEHNR and FQNEAQ (reference sequence). V shed 1 base and J 2 bases; nucleotides not matched to a gene: 8. CDR3 length equals 17 residues. The CDR3, as DNA: TGTGCCAGCAGCTTAGGGTCAGGGGGGTTGGGCAATCAGCCCCAGCATTTT. It encodes CASSLGSGGLGNQPQHF.

This chain links TRBV16 with TRBJ2-7, with 8 positions matching TRBD1. The V gene end was trimmed by 4 bases and the J gene end by 3 bases; junction bases not matched to a gene: 17. Germline V gene lookup returns CDR1 KGHSY and CDR2 FQNENV. The CDR3 loop spans 18 amino acids. The CDR3 DNA sequence: TGTGCCAGCAGCCCGATACTACCTGGACAGGGTAAAATCTACGAGCAGTACTTC. It specifies CASSPILPGQGKIYEQYF. Full variable domain (missing parts from reference TRBV16 and TRBJ2-7): GEEVAQTPKHLVRGEGQKAKLYCAPIKGHSYVFWYQQVLKNEFKFLISFQNENVFDETGMPKERFSAKCLPNSPCSLEIQATKLEDSAVYFCASSPILPGQGKIYEQYFGPGTRLTVT.

The V gene is TRBV27, the J gene TRBJ2-7, with 11 bases that match TRBD1. The CDR3 loop spans 15 amino acids. Trimming at V came to 6 bases and at J to 2 bases, leaving 6 bases not matched to a gene. From germline, CDR1 is MNHEY and CDR2 SMNVEV (reference sequence). Here the CDR3 reads CASRMDRGRPYEQYF. The CDR3 DNA follows: TGTGCCAGCAGGATGGACAGGGGGCGTCCCTACGAGCAGTACTTC.

The sample holds a few counts of this clone. The CDR3 DNA is TGCGCCAGCACCAACTTGCCGGGACAACAGAATGAAAAACTGTTTTTT. Translation: CASTNLPGQQNEKLFF. V and J are TRBV5-1 and TRBJ1-4, with D possibly TRBD1 on 6 matching bases. The germline V and J ends were trimmed by 6 bases and 5 bases, with 20 bases remaining between them. The CDR3 length is 16 residues. CDR1 SGHRS and CDR2 YFSETQ come from the germline V gene.

The sample holds a few counts of this clone. CDR3 coding DNA: TGTGCCAGCTCACAGGACAGGGAGGATGGCTACACCTTC. Protein sequence: CASSQDREDGYTF. The genes are TRBV18 and TRBJ1-2; 8 bases map to TRBD1. The CDR3 is made up of 13 amino acids. From germline, CDR1 is KGHSH and CDR2 LQKENI. The ends lost 4 bases at V and 6 bases at J; junction bases unmatched: 4.

This clone came up many times. The CDR3 reads CASSEAEQNEQFF. CDR3 bases: TGTGCCAGCAGTGAAGCGGAGCAGAATGAGCAGTTCTTC. The chain combines TRBV6-1 with TRBJ2-1; D gene ambiguous. The CDR3 is 13 amino acids. The germline V and J ends were trimmed by 0 bases and 7 bases, with 7 bases remaining between them. The germline V gene has CDR1 MNHNS and CDR2 SASEGT.

As regards this clone: The CDR3 ends on some other residue instead of the conserved phenylalanine or tryptophan, so this is likely a read error. The rearrangement links TRBV30 to TRBJ1-1; D is ambiguous. Germline V gives CDR1 GTSNPN, CDR2 SVGIG (reference sequence). The V and J ends lost 4 bases and 5 bases respectively, with 8 bases between them. The CDR3 length is 11 residues. CDR3 in amino acids: CAWKGRTEAFL. The CDR3, as DNA: TGTGCCTGGAAAGGGAGAACTGAAGCTTTCTTG.

The rearrangement joins TRBV7-8 to TRBJ2-7; weak D call: TRBD2 (5 bases). The CDR3 is 13 residues long. V was shortened by 5 bases and J by 2 bases, with 10 bases between the two germline ends. CDR1 SGHVS and CDR2 FQNEAQ come from the germline V gene. The DNA for the CDR3 is TGTGCCAGCAGCCGGACGGGAACCTACGAGCAGTACTTC. It yields the protein CASSRTGTYEQYF.

The rearrangement joins TRBV5-1 to TRBJ1-1; D uncertain. This CDR3 has 13 amino acids. V lost 2 bases and J 7 bases, leaving 12 bases between the germline ends. From germline, CDR1 is SGHRS and CDR2 YFSETQ. CDR3 bases: TGCGCCAGCAGCTTTAATCGCAGACTTGAAGCTTTCTTT. Its protein is CASSFNRRLEAFF.

The chain recombines TRBV25-1 with TRBJ2-1; the D is unclear. The V gene lost 3 bases and the J gene lost 1 base, with 10 bases spanning the gap. This CDR3 is built from 15 residues. Looked up from germline, CDR1 is MGHDK and CDR2 is SYGVNS. CDR3 DNA: TGTGCCAGCAGTGACCCGAGCAAATCCTACAATGAGCAGTTCTTC. This encodes CASSDPSKSYNEQFF. Full variable domain (outside the CDR3, taken from reference TRBV25-1 and TRBJ2-1): EADIYQTPRYLVIGTGKKITLECSQTMGHDKMYWYQQDPGMELHLIHYSYGVNSTEKGDLSSESTVSRIRTEHFPLTLESARPSHTSQYLCASSDPSKSYNEQFFGPGTRLTVL.

This clone has more than one count but fewer than ten. The V gene is TRBV7-9, the J gene TRBJ1-2, with D tentatively TRBD1 (5 bases). V was pared by 5 bases and J by 0 bases, with 13 bases between. The CDR3 extends over 15 amino acids. Germline V gene lookup returns CDR1 SEHNR and CDR2 FQNEAQ (reference sequence). The CDR3 loop reads CASSRGTEANYGYTF. CDR3 coding DNA: TGTGCCAGCAGCCGCGGGACGGAAGCTAACTATGGCTACACCTTC.

The genes are TRBV18 and TRBJ1-2; no reliable D call. The CDR3 contains 15 residues. In germline, CDR1 is KGHSH, CDR2 LQKENI. Trimming shortened V by 2 bases and J by 4 bases, and 14 bases separated the two germline ends. The CDR3 nucleotides are TGTGCCAGCTCACCAGAGGGCACGAGAATCTATGGCTACACCTTC. This encodes CASSPEGTRIYGYTF. The complete variable domain, with remaining parts taken from reference TRBV18 and TRBJ1-2, reads NAGVMQNPRHLVRRRGQEARLRCSPMKGHSHVYWYRQLPEEGLKFMVYLQKENIIDESGMPKERFSAEFPKEGPSILRIQQVVRGDSAAYFCASSPEGTRIYGYTFGSGTRLTVV.

The V call is TRBV11-2, the J call TRBJ1-6; tentative D call: TRBD1 (6 bases). The V end was cut by 1 base, the J end by 7 bases, with 11 bases between. Per germline, CDR1 SGHAT and CDR2 FQNNGV. The CDR3 is made up of 15 amino acids. The CDR3 is CASSLAGAKNSPLHF. The CDR3 DNA is TGTGCCAGCAGCTTAGCAGGGGCAAAGAATTCACCCCTCCACTTT.

The chain recombines TRBV27 with TRBJ2-3; the match to TRBD1 covers 9 bases. From germline, CDR1 is MNHEY and CDR2 SMNVEV (reference sequence). J gave up 5 bases and V 5 bases, and 8 bases lay outside the gene matches. The CDR3 totals 15 residues. CDR3 loop: CASSPWDRVGDTQYF. The CDR3 region has the DNA TGTGCCAGCAGTCCTTGGGACAGGGTTGGAGATACGCAGTATTTT.

This clone has just a few counts. V and J are TRBV28 and TRBJ1-1; 8 bases align to TRBD1. Trimming cost V 5 bases and J 1 base; bases outside gene matches: 9. CDR3 length equals 16 residues. In germline, CDR1 is MDHEN, CDR2 SYDVKM. CDR3 in DNA: TGTGCCAGCAGTCCGCCGGTCGGACAGGGGAACACTGAAGCTTTCTTT. It codes for CASSPPVGQGNTEAFF. The whole variable domain, filled in from reference TRBV28 and TRBJ1-1, reads DVKVTQSSRYLVKRTGEKVFLECVQDMDHENMFWYRQDPGLGLRLIYFSYDVKMKEKGDIPEGYSVSREKKERFSLILESASTNQTSMYLCASSPPVGQGNTEAFFGQGTRLTVV.

This clone appeared once. This chain joins TRBV13 and TRBJ1-3, with D maybe TRBD1 (5 bases). V was cut by 3 bases and J by 3 bases, with 12 bases left in between. The germline V gene encodes CDR1 PRHDT and CDR2 FYEKMQ (reference sequence). This CDR3 region has 15 residues. The CDR3 protein is CASSFGGLGGNTIYF. CDR3 coding DNA: TGTGCCAGCAGCTTCGGGGGATTAGGTGGAAACACCATATATTTT.

This clone was found a few times. The chain combines TRBV27 with TRBJ2-5; 8 nucleotides agree with TRBD1. CDR3 length: 15 amino acids. V dropped 3 bases and J dropped 1; count of bases not matched to a gene: 4. CDR1 MNHEY and CDR2 SMNVEV come from the germline V gene (reference sequence). The DNA of the CDR3 is TGTGCCAGCAGTTTCGGACAGGGCCCCCAAGAGACCCAGTACTTC. Translation gives CASSFGQGPQETQYF.

The sample holds a few counts of this clone. This sequence joins TRBV19 and TRBJ1-2, with TRBD1 matching 7 bases. The CDR3 consists of 16 residues. Germline assignment: CDR1 LNHDA and CDR2 SQIVND (reference sequence). V dropped 5 bases and J dropped 4; count of bases not matched to a gene: 13. The CDR3: CASSPPTGKSGYGYTF. CDR3 bases: TGTGCCAGTAGTCCTCCGACAGGGAAGTCGGGCTATGGCTACACCTTC.

This clone was recorded a few times. The chain combines TRBV7-8 with TRBJ2-7, with 9 positions matching TRBD1. Germline CDR1 SGHVS, CDR2 FQNEAQ. The CDR3 consists of 16 residues. V dropped 2 bases and J dropped 4; count of bases not matched to a gene: 9. The CDR3 DNA is TGTGCCAGCAGCTTAAGGCGTGGGACAGGGCCTTACGAGCAGTACTTC. This codes for CASSLRRGTGPYEQYF.

This sequence joins TRBV19 and TRBJ2-5; D possibly corresponds to TRBD1 (6 bases). The CDR3 consists of 14 residues. The germline CDR1 and CDR2 sequences are LNHDA and SQIVND (reference sequence). With 3 bases removed from V and 3 bases from J, the gap between germline ends came to 11 bases. CDR3 loop: CASSIQGSKETQYF. In nucleotides, the CDR3 is TGTGCCAGTAGTATTCAGGGGTCTAAAGAGACCCAGTACTTC.

This clone was observed a handful of times. The chain recombines TRBV9 with TRBJ1-1; tentatively, D is TRBD1 (5 bases). Per germline, CDR1 SGDLS and CDR2 YYNGEE. This CDR3 has 15 residues. Trimming took off 0 bases at V and 5 bases at J, with 14 bases between the two ends. The CDR3 coding sequence is TGTGCCAGCAGCGTAGGCGATGGGGGGGTGACTGAAGCTTTCTTT. It yields the protein CASSVGDGGVTEAFF.